This T cell receptor beta chain is drawn from a study of T-cell reconstitution after alpha-beta-depleted transplantation in children. The CDR3 has 12 amino acids. V lost 7 bases to trimming and J lost 5 bases; unmatched junction nucleotides: 5. Germline V gene sequence: CDR1 SQVTM, CDR2 ANQGSEA. Only a few counts were recorded for this clonotype. Unique molecular identifiers were built into the TCRbeta library. TCRdb re-derived calls from the PCR reads in MiXCR, one entry per CDR3 protein. The data show about 540,000 distinct CDR3 sequences, with approximately 20% seen just once and 3% to 3.5% held by the top ten.

This clonotype was obtained from a human donor who donated a stem cell graft to a child with acute lymphoblastic leukemia. Here the sequenced sample was PBMCs from the stem cell graft donor, taken from the stem cell graft. The rearrangement joins TRBV29-1 to TRBJ1-1, with 9 bases aligning to TRBD1. This chain's CDR3 is CSADRGGTEAFF. CDR3 DNA sequence: TGCAGCGCTGACAGGGGGGGAACTGAAGCTTTCTTT.